A single sample gave rise to the 8 T cell receptor beta chains below, sequenced in a study of T cells in narcolepsy. Only in-frame clones appear in the TCRdb table, and some are missing; sequencing was by immunoSEQ multiplex PCR. The repertoire holds under 35,000 clones, with approximately 89% as singletons. The source material was memory (CD45RA-) CD4+ T cells from blood. These receptors originate from a human donor in good health.

This clone has only a few counts. V usage is TRBV5-1 and J usage is TRBJ1-4, with 9 bases matching TRBD1. Germline V gives CDR1 SGHRS, CDR2 YFSETQ. The CDR3 totals 14 residues. V trimming: 1 base; J trimming: 8 bases; junction bases outside the gene matches: 3. DNA of the CDR3: TGCGCCAGCAGCTTGACAGGGGGCAGCGAAAAACTGTTTTTT. This encodes CASSLTGGSEKLFF.

This chain connects TRBV6-5 to TRBJ2-3; TRBD2 matches at 7 bases. In germline, CDR1 is MNHEY, CDR2 SVGAGI. The CDR3 is 16 residues long. V gave up 2 bases and J gave up 3 bases; unmatched junction bases: 8. The CDR3 reads CASSYGAGEGTDTQYF. The CDR3 bases are TGTGCCAGCAGTTACGGGGCGGGAGAGGGAACAGATACGCAGTATTTT.

The chain links TRBV5-1 to TRBJ2-7; no reliable D call. Germline V gene sequence: CDR1 SGHRS, CDR2 YFSETQ. V shed 2 bases and J shed 3 bases, with 12 bases lying between them. The CDR3 has 14 residues. CDR3 region: CASSFDASDYEQYF. The CDR3 DNA is TGCGCCAGCAGCTTTGACGCTTCCGACTACGAGCAGTACTTC.

The V gene is TRBV28, the J gene TRBJ1-5; D remains ambiguous. The ends were cut back, 4 bases at V and 9 bases at J, with 7 bases in the middle. CDR3 size: 11 residues. CDR1 MDHEN and CDR2 SYDVKM come from the germline V gene. The CDR3: CASSYGLPQHF. The CDR3 DNA sequence: TGTGCCAGCAGTTACGGTTTGCCCCAGCATTTT.

V gene TRBV7-6 combines with J gene TRBJ2-3; D gene ambiguous. The CDR3 is 12 residues long. V was cut by 3 bases and J by 6 bases, with 7 bases left in between. Germline lookup yields CDR1 SGHVS and CDR2 FNYEAQ. The CDR3 spells CASSFLRDTQYF. In DNA, the CDR3 is TGTGCCAGCAGCTTTTTGCGGGATACGCAGTATTTT.

This clone was recorded only once. The J gene is TRBJ1-1, the V gene TRBV7-6; a weak D match, TRBD1 (6 bases). In germline, CDR1 is SGHVS, CDR2 FNYEAQ. This CDR3 is 17 amino acids long. V lost 2 bases, J lost 4 bases, and 20 bases lay in between. CDR3 bases: TGTGCCAGCAGCTTATTTGTTCGCGGGGGCCGGGGCACTGAAGCTTTCTTT. This gives the protein CASSLFVRGGRGTEAFF.

The chain links TRBV9 to TRBJ2-7; D is ambiguous. The CDR3 length is 13 residues. Germline assignment: CDR1 SGDLS and CDR2 YYNGEE. Between the trimmed V and J ends, which lost 2 bases and 2 bases, there was a span of 8 bases. Here the CDR3 DNA reads TGTGCCAGCAGCGTGGGTAATACCTACGAGCAGTACTTC. Amino acids: CASSVGNTYEQYF.

This CDR3 reads CASSLVSDEQYF. CDR3 coding DNA: TGCGCCAGCAGCTTGGTTTCGGACGAGCAGTACTTC. The genes are TRBV5-1 and TRBJ2-7; D remains unclear. V was trimmed by 0 bases and J by 5 bases, leaving 6 bases between them. Germline CDR1 and CDR2: SGHRS and YFSETQ. The CDR3 is 12 residues long.